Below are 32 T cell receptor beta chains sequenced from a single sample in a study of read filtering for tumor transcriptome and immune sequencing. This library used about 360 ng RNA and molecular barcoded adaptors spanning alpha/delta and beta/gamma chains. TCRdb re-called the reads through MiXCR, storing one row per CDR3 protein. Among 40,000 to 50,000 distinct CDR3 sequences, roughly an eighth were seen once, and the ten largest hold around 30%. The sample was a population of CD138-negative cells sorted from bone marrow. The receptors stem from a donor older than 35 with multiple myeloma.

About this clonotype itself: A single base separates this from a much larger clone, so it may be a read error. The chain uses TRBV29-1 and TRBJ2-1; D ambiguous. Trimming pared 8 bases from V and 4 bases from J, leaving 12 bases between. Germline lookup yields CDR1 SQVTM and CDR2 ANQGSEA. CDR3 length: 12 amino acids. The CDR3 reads CSIGPSYNEQFF. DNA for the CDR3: TGCAGCATTGGGCCCAGTTACAATGAGCAGTTCTTC.

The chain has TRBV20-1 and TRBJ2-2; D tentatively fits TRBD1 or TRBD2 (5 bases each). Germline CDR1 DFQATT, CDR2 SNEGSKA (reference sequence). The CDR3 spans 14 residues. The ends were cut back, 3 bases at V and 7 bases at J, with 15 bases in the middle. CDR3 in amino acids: CSARAPMGVGELFF. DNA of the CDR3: TGCAGTGCTAGGGCCCCTATGGGGGTCGGGGAGCTGTTTTTT.

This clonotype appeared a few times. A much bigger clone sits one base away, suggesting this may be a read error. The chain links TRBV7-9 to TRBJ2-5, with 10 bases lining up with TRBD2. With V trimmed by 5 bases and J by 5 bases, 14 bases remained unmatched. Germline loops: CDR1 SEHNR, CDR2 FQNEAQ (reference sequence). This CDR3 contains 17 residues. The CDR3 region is CASSTHLLAGGRETQYF. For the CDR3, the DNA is TGTGCCAGCAGCACACATCTCTTAGCGGGAGGCCGTGAGACCCAGTACTTC.

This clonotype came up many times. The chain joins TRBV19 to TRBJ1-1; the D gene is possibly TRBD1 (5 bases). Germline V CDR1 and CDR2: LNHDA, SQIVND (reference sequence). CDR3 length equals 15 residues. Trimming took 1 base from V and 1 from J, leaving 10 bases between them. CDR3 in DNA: TGTGCCAGTAGTATAGCGACAGCCAGGAACACTGAAGCTTTCTTT. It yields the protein CASSIATARNTEAFF.

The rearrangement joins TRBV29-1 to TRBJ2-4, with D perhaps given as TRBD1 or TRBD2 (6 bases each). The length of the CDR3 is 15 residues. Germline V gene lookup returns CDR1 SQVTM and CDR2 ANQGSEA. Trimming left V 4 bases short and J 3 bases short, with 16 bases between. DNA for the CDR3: TGCAGCGTTGCAGAGGGGGGCTTTTACAAAAACATTCAGTACTTC. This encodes CSVAEGGFYKNIQYF.

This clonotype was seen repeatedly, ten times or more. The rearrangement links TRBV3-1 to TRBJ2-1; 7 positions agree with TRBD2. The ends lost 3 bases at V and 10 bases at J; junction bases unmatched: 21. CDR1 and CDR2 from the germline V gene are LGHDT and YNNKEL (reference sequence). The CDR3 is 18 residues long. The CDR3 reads CASSQDLGIGGLPKEQFF. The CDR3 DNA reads TGTGCCAGCAGCCAGGACCTCGGGATCGGGGGACTACCCAAAGAGCAGTTCTTC.

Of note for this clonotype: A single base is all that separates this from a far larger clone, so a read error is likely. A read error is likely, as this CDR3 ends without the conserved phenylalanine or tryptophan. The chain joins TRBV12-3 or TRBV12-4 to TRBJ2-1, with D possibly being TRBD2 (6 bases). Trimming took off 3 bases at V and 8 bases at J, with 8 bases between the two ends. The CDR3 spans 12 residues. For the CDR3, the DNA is TGTGCCAGCAGTTTTGGAGGGTATGAGCAGTTCCTC. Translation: CASSFGGYEQFL.

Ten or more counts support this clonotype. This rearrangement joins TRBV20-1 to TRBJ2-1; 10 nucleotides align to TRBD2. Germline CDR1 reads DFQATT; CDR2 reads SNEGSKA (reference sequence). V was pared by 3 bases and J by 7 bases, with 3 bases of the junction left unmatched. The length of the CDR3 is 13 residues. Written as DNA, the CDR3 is TGCAGTGCTAGGCCTAGCGGGAGTAATGAGCAGTTCTTC. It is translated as CSARPSGSNEQFF.

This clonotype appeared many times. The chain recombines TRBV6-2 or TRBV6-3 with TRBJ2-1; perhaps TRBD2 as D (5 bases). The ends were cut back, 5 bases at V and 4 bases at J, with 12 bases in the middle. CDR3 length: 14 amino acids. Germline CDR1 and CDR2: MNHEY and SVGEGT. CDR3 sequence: CASSPRELYNEQFF. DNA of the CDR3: TGTGCCAGCAGTCCCCGGGAATTATACAATGAGCAGTTCTTC.

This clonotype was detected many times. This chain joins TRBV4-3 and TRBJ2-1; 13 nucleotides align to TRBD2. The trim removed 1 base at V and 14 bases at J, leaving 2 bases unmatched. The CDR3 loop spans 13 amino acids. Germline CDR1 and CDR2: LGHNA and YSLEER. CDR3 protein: CASSQAGTSGEFF. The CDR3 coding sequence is TGCGCCAGCAGCCAAGCCGGGACTAGCGGGGAGTTCTTC.

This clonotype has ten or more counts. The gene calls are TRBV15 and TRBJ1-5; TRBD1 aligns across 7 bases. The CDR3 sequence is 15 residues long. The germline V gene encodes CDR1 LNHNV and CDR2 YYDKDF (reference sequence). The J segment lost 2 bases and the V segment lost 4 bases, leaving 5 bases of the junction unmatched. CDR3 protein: CATSKRTGGNQPQHF. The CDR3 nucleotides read TGTGCCACCAGCAAAAGAACAGGGGGCAATCAGCCCCAGCATTTT. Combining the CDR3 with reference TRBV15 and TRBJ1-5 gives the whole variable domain DAMVIQNPRYQVTQFGKPVTLSCSQTLNHNVMYWYQQKSSQAPKLLFHYYDKDFNNEADTPDNFQSRRPNTSFCFLDIRSPGLGDTAMYLCATSKRTGGNQPQHFGDGTRLSIL.

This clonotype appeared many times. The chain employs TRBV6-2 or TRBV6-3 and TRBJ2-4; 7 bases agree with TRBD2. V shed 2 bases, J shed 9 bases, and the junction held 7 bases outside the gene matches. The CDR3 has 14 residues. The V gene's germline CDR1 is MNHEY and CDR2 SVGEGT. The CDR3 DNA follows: TGTGCCAGCAGTTACGAGGGAGGGCCAAGCATTCAGTACTTC. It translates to CASSYEGGPSIQYF.

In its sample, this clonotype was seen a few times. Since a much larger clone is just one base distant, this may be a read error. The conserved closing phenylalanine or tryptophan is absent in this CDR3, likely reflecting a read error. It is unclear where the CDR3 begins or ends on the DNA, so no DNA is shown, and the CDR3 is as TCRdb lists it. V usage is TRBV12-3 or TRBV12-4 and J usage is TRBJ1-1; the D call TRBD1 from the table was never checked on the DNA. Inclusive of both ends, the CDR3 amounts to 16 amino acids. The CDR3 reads CASSAPLSQGAPEVSV.

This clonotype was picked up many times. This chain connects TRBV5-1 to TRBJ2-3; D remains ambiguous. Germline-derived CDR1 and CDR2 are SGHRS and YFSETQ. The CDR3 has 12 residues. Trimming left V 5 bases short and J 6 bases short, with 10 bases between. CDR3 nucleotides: TGCGCCAGCAGTCGGGCTAGTGATACGCAGTATTTT. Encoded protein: CASSRASDTQYF.

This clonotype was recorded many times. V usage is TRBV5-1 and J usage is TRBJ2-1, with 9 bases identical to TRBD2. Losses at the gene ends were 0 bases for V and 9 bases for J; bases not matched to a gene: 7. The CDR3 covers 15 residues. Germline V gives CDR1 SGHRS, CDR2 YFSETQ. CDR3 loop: CASSLGAREGSEQFF. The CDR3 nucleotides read TGCGCCAGCAGCTTGGGAGCGCGGGAGGGTAGTGAGCAGTTCTTC.

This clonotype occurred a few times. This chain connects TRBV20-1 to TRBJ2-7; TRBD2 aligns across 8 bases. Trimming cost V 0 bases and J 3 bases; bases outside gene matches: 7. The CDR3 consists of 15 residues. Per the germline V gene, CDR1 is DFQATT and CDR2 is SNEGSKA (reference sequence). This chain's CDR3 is CSARDALAVGYEQYF. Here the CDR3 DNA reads TGCAGTGCTAGAGATGCACTAGCGGTTGGCTACGAGCAGTACTTC.

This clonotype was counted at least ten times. CDR3 sequence reads: CASSLEAHRGRSYNEQFF. The CDR3 nucleotides read TGCGCCAGCAGCTTGGAGGCTCACAGGGGAAGGAGTTACAATGAGCAGTTCTTC. The rearrangement links TRBV5-1 to TRBJ2-1; 7 nucleotides agree with TRBD1. This CDR3 comprises 18 residues. CDR1 and CDR2 (germline): SGHRS, YFSETQ. Trimming removed 0 bases from V and 4 bases from J; junction bases left unmatched: 13.

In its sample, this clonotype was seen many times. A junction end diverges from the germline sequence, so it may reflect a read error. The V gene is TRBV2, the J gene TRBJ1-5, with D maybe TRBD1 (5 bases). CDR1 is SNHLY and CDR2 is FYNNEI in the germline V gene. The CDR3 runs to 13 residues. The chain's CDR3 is CAGREEWNQPQHF. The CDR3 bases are TGTGCCGGCAGGGAGGAATGGAATCAGCCCCAGCATTTT.

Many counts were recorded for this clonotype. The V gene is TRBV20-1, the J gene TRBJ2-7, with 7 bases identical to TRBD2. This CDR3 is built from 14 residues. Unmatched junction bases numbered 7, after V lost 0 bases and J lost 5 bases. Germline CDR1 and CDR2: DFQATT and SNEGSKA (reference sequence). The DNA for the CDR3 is TGCAGTGCTAGAGATCCTACGACTAGCCACGAGCAGTACTTC. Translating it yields CSARDPTTSHEQYF.

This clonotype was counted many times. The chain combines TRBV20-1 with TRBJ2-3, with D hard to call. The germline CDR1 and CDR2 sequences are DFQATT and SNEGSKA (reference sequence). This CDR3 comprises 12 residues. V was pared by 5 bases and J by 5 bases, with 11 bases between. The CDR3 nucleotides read TGCAGTGCTGCGCACAGCCGAGATACGCAGTATTTT. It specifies CSAAHSRDTQYF.

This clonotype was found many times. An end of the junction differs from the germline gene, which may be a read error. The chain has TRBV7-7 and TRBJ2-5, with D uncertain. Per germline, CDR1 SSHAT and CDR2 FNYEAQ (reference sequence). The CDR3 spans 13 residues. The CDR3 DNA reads TGTGCTAGCAGCACGGGCCCCCAAGAGACCCAGTACTTC. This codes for CASSTGPQETQYF.

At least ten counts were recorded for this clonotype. CDR3 amino acids: CASSQVGQGFIPQYF. The CDR3 DNA follows: TGCGCCAGCAGCCAAGTGGGTCAGGGTTTCATCCCGCAGTATTTT. The chain is built from TRBV4-3 and TRBJ2-3; maybe TRBD1 (5 bases). Per germline, CDR1 LGHNA and CDR2 YSLEER. The CDR3 is 15 amino acids. Between the trimmed V and J ends, which lost 1 base and 10 bases, there was a span of 18 bases.

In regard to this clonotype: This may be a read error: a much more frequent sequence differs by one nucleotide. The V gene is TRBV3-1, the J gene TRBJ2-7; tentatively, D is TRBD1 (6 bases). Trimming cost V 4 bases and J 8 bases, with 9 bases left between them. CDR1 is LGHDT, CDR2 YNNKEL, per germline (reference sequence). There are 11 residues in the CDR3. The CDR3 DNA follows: TGTGCCAGCAGCCTTCGGGACAAGCAGTACTTC. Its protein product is CASSLRDKQYF.

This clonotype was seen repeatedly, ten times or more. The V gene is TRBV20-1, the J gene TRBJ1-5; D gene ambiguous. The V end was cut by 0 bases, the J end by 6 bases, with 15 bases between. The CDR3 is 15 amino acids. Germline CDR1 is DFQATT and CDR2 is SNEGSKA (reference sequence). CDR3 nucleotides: TGCAGTGCTAGAGATTCGGCCGCTGGTAGTCAGCCCCAGCATTTT. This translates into CSARDSAAGSQPQHF.

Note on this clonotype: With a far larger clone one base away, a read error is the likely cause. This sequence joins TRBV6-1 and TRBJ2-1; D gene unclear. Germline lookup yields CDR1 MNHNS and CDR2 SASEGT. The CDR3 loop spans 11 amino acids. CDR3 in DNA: TGTGTCAGCAGTTACCTTAATGAGCAGTTCTTC. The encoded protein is CVSSYLNEQFF.

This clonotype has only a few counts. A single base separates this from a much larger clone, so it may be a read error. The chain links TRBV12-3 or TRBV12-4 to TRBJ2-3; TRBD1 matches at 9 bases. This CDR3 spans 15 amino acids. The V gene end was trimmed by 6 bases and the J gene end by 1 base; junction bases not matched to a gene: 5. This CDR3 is CASSRTGAGTDTQYF. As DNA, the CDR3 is TGTGCCAGCAGCCGGACAGGGGCGGGCACAGATACGCAGTATTTT.

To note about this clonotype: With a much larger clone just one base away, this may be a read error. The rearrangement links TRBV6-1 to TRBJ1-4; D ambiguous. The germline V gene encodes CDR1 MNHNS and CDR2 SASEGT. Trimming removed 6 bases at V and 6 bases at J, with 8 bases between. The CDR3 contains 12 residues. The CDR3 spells CASRTGDEKLFF. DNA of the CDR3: TGTGCCAGCAGGACGGGTGATGAAAAACTGTTTTTT.

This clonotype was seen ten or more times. The CDR3 is CSVGGGQVYEQYF. CDR3 nucleotides: TGCAGCGTTGGAGGGGGTCAGGTCTACGAGCAGTACTTC. The rearrangement joins TRBV29-1 to TRBJ2-7; D is possibly TRBD1 (6 bases). The length of the CDR3 is 13 residues. With 4 bases removed from V and 3 bases from J, the gap between germline ends came to 13 bases. The germline V gene has CDR1 SQVTM and CDR2 ANQGSEA.

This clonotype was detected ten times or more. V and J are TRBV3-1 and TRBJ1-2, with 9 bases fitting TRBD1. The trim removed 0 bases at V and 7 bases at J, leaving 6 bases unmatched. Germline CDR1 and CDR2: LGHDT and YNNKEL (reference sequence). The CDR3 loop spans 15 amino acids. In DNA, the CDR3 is TGTGCCAGCAGCCAAGAATGGACAGGGGAGGCTGGCTACACCTTC. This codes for CASSQEWTGEAGYTF.

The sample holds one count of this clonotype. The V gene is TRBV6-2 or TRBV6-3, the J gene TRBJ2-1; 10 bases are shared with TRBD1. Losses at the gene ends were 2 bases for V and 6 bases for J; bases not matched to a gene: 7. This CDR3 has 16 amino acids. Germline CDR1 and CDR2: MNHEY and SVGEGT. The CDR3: CASSYPTGTGANEQFF. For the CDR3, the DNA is TGTGCCAGCAGTTACCCAACCGGGACAGGGGCCAATGAGCAGTTCTTC.

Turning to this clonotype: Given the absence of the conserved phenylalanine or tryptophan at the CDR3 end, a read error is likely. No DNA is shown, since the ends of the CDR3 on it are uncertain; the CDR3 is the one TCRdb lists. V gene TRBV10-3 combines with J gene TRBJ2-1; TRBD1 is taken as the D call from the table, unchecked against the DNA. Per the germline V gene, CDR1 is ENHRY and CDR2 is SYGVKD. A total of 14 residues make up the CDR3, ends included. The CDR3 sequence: CAISDSQGANEQIY.

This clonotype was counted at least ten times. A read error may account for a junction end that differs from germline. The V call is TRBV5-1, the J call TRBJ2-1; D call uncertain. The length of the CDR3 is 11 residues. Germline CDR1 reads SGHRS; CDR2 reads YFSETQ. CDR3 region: CASSLGNEQFF. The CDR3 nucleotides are TGTGCCAGCAGCTTAGGCAATGAGCAGTTCTTC.